The 20 T cell receptor beta chains listed next were all sequenced from one sample in a study of PD-1 blockade in classical Hodgkin lymphoma (TCRdb year 2020). The library was prepared using the immunoSEQ multiplex PCR assay. TCRdb's version of the immuneACCESS table is confined to in-frame rearrangements and falls short of the full clone set. An unresolved V gene accounts for under half of the shortfall where checked; the remainder is of unknown origin. The sample contains under 25,000 clones, 60% to 80% of them found a single time. Less than 20% of the sample is taken by the ten largest. Taken with the paper, the label for time point translates to: cycle 4 day 1 (C4D1), after 5 to 7 weeks of nivolumab. Every trial patient had relapsed following autologous stem cell transplantation, and prior brentuximab vedotin exposure was what differed among cohorts A, B and C. The specimen comprised peripheral blood mononuclear cells (PBMCs), sampled before the fourth cycle of nivolumab. The source of these receptors is a human donor with classical Hodgkin lymphoma.

Only one count was recorded for this clone. The V and J genes are TRBV5-3 and TRBJ2-4; D is perhaps TRBD2 (6 bases). TRBV5-3 falls under the ORF class, with uncertain function. V was cut by 10 bases and J by 1 base, with 15 bases left in between. The CDR3 has 14 residues. This CDR3 is CARAGQRAKNIQYF. CDR3 in DNA: TGTGCCCGGGCGGGGCAGAGGGCCAAAAACATTCAGTACTTC.

The V gene is TRBV11-3, the J gene TRBJ1-6; tentative D call: TRBD1 (5 bases). Germline V gives CDR1 SGHNT, CDR2 YENEEA. The CDR3 runs 13 residues. The germline V and J ends were trimmed by 6 bases and 10 bases, with 13 bases remaining between them. The CDR3 nucleotides are TGTGCCAGCAGATATTGGGGGAGCTCACCCCTCCACTTT. Translated: CASRYWGSSPLHF.

This rearrangement joins TRBV18 to TRBJ2-2; TRBD2 agrees at 7 bases. After removal of 2 bases from V and 0 bases from J, the junction contained 3 bases not matched to a gene. Germline V gene sequence: CDR1 KGHSH, CDR2 LQKENI. The CDR3 is made up of 16 amino acids. In nucleotides, the CDR3 is TGTGCCAGCTCACCATCCCTAGCGGCGAACACCGGGGAGCTGTTTTTT. This gives the protein CASSPSLAANTGELFF.

This clone was found a few times. This sequence joins TRBV28 and TRBJ1-5; tentative D call: TRBD1 (6 bases). The CDR3 loop spans 15 amino acids. CDR1 and CDR2 from the germline V gene are MDHEN and SYDVKM. The V end was cut by 5 bases, the J end by 5 bases, with 16 bases between. DNA for the CDR3: TGTGCCAGCAGTGTGGGTTCGGGGGCATATCAGCCCCAGCATTTT. Encoded protein: CASSVGSGAYQPQHF.

V usage is TRBV7-8 and J usage is TRBJ2-5; D is unclear. CDR3 length: 14 amino acids. Germline-derived CDR1 and CDR2 are SGHVS and FQNEAQ. V lost 2 bases, J lost 5 bases, and 12 bases lay in between. The CDR3 DNA reads as TGTGCCAGCAGCTTATGGTCCGAAGGGGAGACCCAGTACTTC. It specifies CASSLWSEGETQYF.

This chain joins TRBV2 and TRBJ2-7; possible D gene TRBD1, 5 bases. V was trimmed by 2 bases and J by 3 bases, leaving 5 bases between them. Germline CDR1 and CDR2: SNHLY and FYNNEI. The CDR3 runs to 12 residues. The CDR3 DNA reads TGTGCCAGCAGTGAACAGGGCTACGAGCAGTACTTC. This translates into CASSEQGYEQYF. Full variable domain (remainder filled in from reference TRBV2 and TRBJ2-7): EPEVTQTPSHQVTQMGQEVILRCVPISNHLYFYWYRQILGQKVEFLVSFYNNEISEKSEIFDDQFSVERPDGSNFTLKIRSTKLEDSAMYFCASSEQGYEQYFGPGTRLTVT.

This chain connects TRBV11-1 to TRBJ2-2, with D tentatively TRBD2 (6 bases). From germline, CDR1 is SGHAT and CDR2 FQDESV (reference sequence). V dropped 5 bases and J dropped 1 base, with 11 bases sitting between them. There are 15 residues in the CDR3. CDR3 protein: CASSRNSGNTGELFF. DNA for the CDR3: TGTGCCAGCAGCCGTAATAGCGGGAACACCGGGGAGCTGTTTTTT. The whole variable domain, filled in from reference TRBV11-1 and TRBJ2-2, reads EAEVAQSPRYKITEKSQAVAFWCDPISGHATLYWYRQILGQGPELLVQFQDESVVDDSQLPKDRFSAERLKGVDSTLKIQPAELGDSAMYLCASSRNSGNTGELFFGEGSRLTVL.

The chain couples TRBV7-7 to TRBJ2-5; TRBD1 matches at 7 bases. Unmatched junction bases numbered 4, after V lost 5 bases and J lost 1 base. The CDR3 totals 14 residues. Germline values: CDR1 SSHAT, CDR2 FNYEAQ (reference sequence). CDR3 coding DNA: TGTGCCAGCAGCCCAGGGGGACCCCAAGAGACCCAGTACTTC. Encoded protein: CASSPGGPQETQYF.

The chain joins TRBV4-3 to TRBJ1-1; 8 bases align to TRBD1. The germline V gene has CDR1 LGHNA and CDR2 YSLEER. The ends lost 4 bases at V and 7 bases at J; junction bases unmatched: 11. The CDR3 covers 15 residues. The CDR3 sequence: CASSLNTPGQGEAFF. The CDR3 DNA sequence: TGCGCCAGCAGCCTTAACACCCCTGGACAGGGTGAAGCTTTCTTT.

The chain carries TRBV6-5 and TRBJ1-3; D remains ambiguous. Germline V gene data show CDR1 as MNHEY and CDR2 as SVGAGI. There are 13 residues in the CDR3. V was clipped by 2 bases and J by 2 bases, with 4 bases between them. The CDR3, as DNA: TGTGCCAGCAGTTACGCAGCTGGAAACACCATATATTTT. It translates to CASSYAAGNTIYF.

This clone was seen only once. The rearrangement links TRBV19 to TRBJ2-1, with TRBD2 matching 10 bases. The CDR3 is 16 amino acids. V gave up 4 bases and J gave up 5 bases; unmatched junction bases: 8. Germline-derived CDR1 and CDR2 are LNHDA and SQIVND (reference sequence). CDR3 loop: CASSTAAGGHHNEQFF. CDR3 DNA sequence: TGTGCCAGTAGTACAGCAGCGGGGGGGCACCACAATGAGCAGTTCTTC.

This rearrangement joins TRBV11-2 to TRBJ2-1; tentative D call: TRBD2 (7 bases). V was shortened by 2 bases and J by 2 bases, with 19 bases between the two germline ends. Germline assignment: CDR1 SGHAT and CDR2 FQNNGV. The CDR3 covers 18 residues. The CDR3 DNA reads TGTGCCAGCAGCTTAAGGGCCGGGGGGCCCCTAGCCTACAATGAGCAGTTCTTC. Protein: CASSLRAGGPLAYNEQFF.

The V gene is TRBV5-1, the J gene TRBJ1-1; 9 bases line up with TRBD1. The V gene end was trimmed by 4 bases and the J gene end by 4 bases; junction bases not matched to a gene: 8. The CDR3 spans 15 residues. Germline V CDR1 and CDR2: SGHRS, YFSETQ. CDR3 DNA sequence: TGCGCCAGCAGCCACGCCGGACAGGGGCGCACTGAAGCTTTCTTT. Protein: CASSHAGQGRTEAFF.

This sequence joins TRBV6-5 and TRBJ1-2; no definite D call. From germline, CDR1 is MNHEY and CDR2 SVGAGI. This CDR3 has 15 amino acids. V was trimmed by 6 bases and J by 0 bases, leaving 14 bases between them. The CDR3 reads CASRRDPASNYGYTF. CDR3 nucleotides: TGTGCCAGCAGGAGAGACCCCGCGTCTAACTATGGCTACACCTTC.

This clone has just a few counts. The V gene is TRBV11-2, the J gene TRBJ1-6; TRBD1 aligns across 7 bases. Germline CDR1 reads SGHAT; CDR2 reads FQNNGV. V shed 1 base, J shed 5 bases, and the junction held 5 bases outside the gene matches. The CDR3 covers 16 residues. The CDR3 sequence: CASSLVTGQHNSPLHF. The CDR3 region has the DNA TGTGCCAGCAGCTTAGTGACGGGACAGCATAATTCACCCCTCCACTTT.

V usage is TRBV13 and J usage is TRBJ1-2; D is unresolved. CDR3 size: 15 residues. CDR1 and CDR2 from the germline V gene are PRHDT and FYEKMQ (reference sequence). The germline V and J ends were trimmed by 0 bases and 4 bases, with 12 bases remaining between them. CDR3 loop: CASSLGGVAVYGYTF. The DNA for the CDR3 is TGTGCCAGCAGCTTAGGCGGGGTGGCAGTCTATGGCTACACCTTC. Full variable domain (missing parts from reference TRBV13 and TRBJ1-2): AAGVIQSPRHLIKEKRETATLKCYPIPRHDTVYWYQQGPGQDPQFLISFYEKMQSDKGSIPDRFSAQQFSDYHSELNMSSLELGDSALYFCASSLGGVAVYGYTFGSGTRLTVV.

The chain couples TRBV27 to TRBJ2-1, with TRBD2 matching over 8 bases. The CDR3 totals 17 residues. Germline trimming cut 5 bases from V and 4 bases from J; bases unmatched to any gene: 13. Germline V CDR1 and CDR2: MNHEY, SMNVEV (reference sequence). The CDR3 DNA is TGTGCCAGCAGTCCCTACGTGCGGGAGGACGGTTACAATGAGCAGTTCTTC. Translation: CASSPYVREDGYNEQFF.

The CDR3 region is CASSLFRQETQYF. In DNA, the CDR3 is TGTGCCAGCAGCTTGTTCAGACAAGAGACCCAGTACTTC. V usage is TRBV5-6 and J usage is TRBJ2-5, with D unclear. Germline lookup yields CDR1 SGHDT and CDR2 YYEEEE. This CDR3 comprises 13 residues. The V end lost 1 base, the J end lost 2 bases, and 6 bases lay between the germline ends.

This chain joins TRBV30 and TRBJ1-1, with D unresolved. The CDR3 length is 11 residues. CDR1 is GTSNPN and CDR2 is SVGIG in the germline V gene (reference sequence). Trimming removed 2 bases from V and 7 bases from J, with 8 bases in between. The CDR3 DNA sequence: TGTGCCTGGAGTCCTCTTGGTGAAGCTTTCTTT. Translating it yields CAWSPLGEAFF.

CDR3 in DNA: TGCGCCAGCAGCCAAGATTGGTGGGGAGCCAAAAACATTCAGTACTTC. It translates to CASSQDWWGAKNIQYF. The chain joins TRBV4-3 to TRBJ2-4; D is undetermined. The CDR3 totals 16 residues. Deletions cut 0 bases from V and 0 bases from J, with 9 bases between. Germline lookup yields CDR1 LGHNA and CDR2 YSLEER.